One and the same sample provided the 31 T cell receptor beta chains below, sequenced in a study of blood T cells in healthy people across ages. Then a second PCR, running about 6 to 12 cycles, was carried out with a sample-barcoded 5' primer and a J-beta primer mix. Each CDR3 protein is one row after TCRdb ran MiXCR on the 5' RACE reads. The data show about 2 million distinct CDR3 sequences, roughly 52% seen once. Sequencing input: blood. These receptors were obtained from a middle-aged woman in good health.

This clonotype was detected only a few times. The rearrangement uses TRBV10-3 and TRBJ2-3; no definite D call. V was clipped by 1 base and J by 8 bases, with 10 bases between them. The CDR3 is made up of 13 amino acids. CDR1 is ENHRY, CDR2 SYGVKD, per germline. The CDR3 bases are TGTGCCATCAGTGAGTTGGCAGACGGTACGCAGTATTTT. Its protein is CAISELADGTQYF.

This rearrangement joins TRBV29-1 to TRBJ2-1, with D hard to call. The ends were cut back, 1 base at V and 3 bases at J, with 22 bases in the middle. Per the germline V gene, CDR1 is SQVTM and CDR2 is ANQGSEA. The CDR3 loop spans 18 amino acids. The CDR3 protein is CSVEVPTGMPNFYNEQFF. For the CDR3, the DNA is TGCAGCGTTGAAGTGCCTACCGGAATGCCGAATTTCTACAATGAGCAGTTCTTC.

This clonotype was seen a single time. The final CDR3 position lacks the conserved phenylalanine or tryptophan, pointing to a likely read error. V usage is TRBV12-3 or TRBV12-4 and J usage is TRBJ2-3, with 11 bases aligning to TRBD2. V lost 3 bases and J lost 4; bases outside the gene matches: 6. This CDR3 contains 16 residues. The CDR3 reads CASSLASGGSADTQYS. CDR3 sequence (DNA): TGTGCCAGCAGTTTGGCTAGCGGGGGGAGCGCAGATACGCAGTATTCT.

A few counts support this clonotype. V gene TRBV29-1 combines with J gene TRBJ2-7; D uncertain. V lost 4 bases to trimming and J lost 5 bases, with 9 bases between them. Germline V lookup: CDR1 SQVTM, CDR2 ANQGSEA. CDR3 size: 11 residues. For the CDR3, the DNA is TGCAGCGTTGCCGGGTTCCACGAGCAGTACTTC. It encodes CSVAGFHEQYF.

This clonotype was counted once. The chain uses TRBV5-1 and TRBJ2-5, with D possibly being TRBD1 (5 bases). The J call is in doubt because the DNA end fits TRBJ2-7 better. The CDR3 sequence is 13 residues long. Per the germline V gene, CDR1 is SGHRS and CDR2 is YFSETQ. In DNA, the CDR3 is TGCGCCAGCAGCACTGACAGATACTACGAGCAGTACTTC. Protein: CASSTDRYYEQYF.

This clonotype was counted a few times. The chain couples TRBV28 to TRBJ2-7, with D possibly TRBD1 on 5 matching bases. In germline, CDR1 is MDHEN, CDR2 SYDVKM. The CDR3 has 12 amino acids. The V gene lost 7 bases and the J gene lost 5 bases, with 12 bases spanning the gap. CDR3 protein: CASKTARDEQYF. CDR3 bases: TGTGCCAGCAAGACAGCTCGCGACGAGCAGTACTTC.

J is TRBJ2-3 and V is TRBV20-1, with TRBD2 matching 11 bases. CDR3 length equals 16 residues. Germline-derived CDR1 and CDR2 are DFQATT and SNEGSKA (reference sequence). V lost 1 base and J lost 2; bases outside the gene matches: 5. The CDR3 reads CSARGVAGGFTDTQYF. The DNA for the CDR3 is TGCAGTGCTAGAGGGGTAGCGGGGGGGTTCACAGATACGCAGTATTTT.

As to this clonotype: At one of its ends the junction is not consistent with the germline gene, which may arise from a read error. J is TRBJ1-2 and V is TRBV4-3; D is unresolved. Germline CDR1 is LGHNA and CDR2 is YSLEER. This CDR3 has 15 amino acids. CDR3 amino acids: CASSQAADVYYGYTF. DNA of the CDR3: TGCGCCAGCAGCCAAGCTGCAGACGTTTACTACGGCTACACCTTC.

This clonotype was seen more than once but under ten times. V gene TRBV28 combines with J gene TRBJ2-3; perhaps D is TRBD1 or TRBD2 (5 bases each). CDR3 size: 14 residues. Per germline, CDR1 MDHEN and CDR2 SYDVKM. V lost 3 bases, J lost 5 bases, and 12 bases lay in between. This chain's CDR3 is CASSFNGAGDTQYF. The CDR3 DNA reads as TGTGCCAGCAGTTTCAACGGGGCGGGAGATACGCAGTATTTT.

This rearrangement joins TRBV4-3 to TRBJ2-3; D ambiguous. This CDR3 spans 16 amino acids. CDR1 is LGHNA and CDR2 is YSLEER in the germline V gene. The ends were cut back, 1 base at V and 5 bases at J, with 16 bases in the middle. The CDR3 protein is CASSQVVQVIVDTQYF. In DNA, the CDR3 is TGCGCCAGCAGCCAAGTGGTCCAGGTTATTGTAGATACGCAGTATTTT.

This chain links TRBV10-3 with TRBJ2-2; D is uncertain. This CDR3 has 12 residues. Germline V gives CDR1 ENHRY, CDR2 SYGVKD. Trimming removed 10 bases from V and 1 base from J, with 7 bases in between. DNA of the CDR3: TGTGCCACCGGAGAGAACACCGGGGAGCTGTTTTTT. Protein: CATGENTGELFF.

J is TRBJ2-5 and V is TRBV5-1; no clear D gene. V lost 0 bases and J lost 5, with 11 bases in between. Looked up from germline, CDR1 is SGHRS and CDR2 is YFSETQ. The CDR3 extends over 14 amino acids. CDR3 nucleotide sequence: TGCGCCAGCAGCTTGGAATCCGGGTCCGAGACCCAGTACTTC. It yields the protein CASSLESGSETQYF.

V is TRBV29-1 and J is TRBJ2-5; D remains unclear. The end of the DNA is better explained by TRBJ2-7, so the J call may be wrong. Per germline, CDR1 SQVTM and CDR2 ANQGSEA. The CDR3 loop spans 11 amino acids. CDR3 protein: CSVGRSGEQYF. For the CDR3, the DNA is TGCAGCGTTGGAAGGTCGGGCGAGCAGTACTTC.

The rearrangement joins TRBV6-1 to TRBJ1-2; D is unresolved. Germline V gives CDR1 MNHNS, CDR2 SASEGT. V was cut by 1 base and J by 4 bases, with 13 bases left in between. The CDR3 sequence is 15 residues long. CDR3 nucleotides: TGTGCCAGCAGTGAAGATATAGGCGGGATCTATGGCTACACCTTC. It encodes CASSEDIGGIYGYTF.

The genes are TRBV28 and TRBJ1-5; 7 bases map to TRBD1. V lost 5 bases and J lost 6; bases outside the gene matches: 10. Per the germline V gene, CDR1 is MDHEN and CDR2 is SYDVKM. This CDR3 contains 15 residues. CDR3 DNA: TGTGCCAGCAGTCCAACCAGGGGGGTGGGTCAGCCCCAGCATTTT. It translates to CASSPTRGVGQPQHF.

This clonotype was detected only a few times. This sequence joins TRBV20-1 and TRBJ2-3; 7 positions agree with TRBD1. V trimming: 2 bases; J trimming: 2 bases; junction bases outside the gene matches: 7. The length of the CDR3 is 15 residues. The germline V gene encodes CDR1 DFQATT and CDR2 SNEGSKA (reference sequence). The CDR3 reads CSARRDSRATDTQYF. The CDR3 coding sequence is TGCAGTGCTAGAAGGGACAGCCGTGCCACAGATACGCAGTATTTT.

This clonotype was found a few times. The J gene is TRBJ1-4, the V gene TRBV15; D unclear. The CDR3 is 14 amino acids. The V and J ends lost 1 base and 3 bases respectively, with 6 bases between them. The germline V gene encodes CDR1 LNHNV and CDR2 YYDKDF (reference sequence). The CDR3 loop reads CATSRGNSNEKLFF. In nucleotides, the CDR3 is TGTGCCACCAGCAGAGGAAATTCTAATGAAAAACTGTTTTTT.

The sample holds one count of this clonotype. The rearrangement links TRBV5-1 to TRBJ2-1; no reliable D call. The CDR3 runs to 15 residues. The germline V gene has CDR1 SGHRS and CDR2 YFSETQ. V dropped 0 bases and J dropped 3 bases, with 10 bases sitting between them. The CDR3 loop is CASSLGTIVYNEQFF. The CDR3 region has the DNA TGCGCCAGCAGCTTGGGCACAATCGTCTACAATGAGCAGTTCTTC. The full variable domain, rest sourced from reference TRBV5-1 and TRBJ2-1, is KAGVTQTPRYLIKTRGQQVTLSCSPISGHRSVSWYQQTPGQGLQFLFEYFSETQRNKGNFPGRFSGRQFSNSRSEMNVSTLELGDSALYLCASSLGTIVYNEQFFGPGTRLTVL.

CDR3 bases: TGTGCCAGCAGCTCTTTTGCCGGGACAACGAGCGCAGATACGCAGTATTTT. Protein sequence: CASSSFAGTTSADTQYF. The chain carries TRBV11-2 and TRBJ2-3, with TRBD1 as a possible D gene (6 bases). The CDR3 contains 17 residues. Germline V gene sequence: CDR1 SGHAT, CDR2 FQNNGV. The germline V and J ends were trimmed by 4 bases and 4 bases, with 21 bases remaining between them.

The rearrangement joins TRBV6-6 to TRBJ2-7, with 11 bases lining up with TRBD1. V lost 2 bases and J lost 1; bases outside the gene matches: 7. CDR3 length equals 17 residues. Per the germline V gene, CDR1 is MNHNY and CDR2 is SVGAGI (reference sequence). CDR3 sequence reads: CASSYPSGTGGSYEQYF. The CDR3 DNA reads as TGTGCCAGCAGTTACCCCTCCGGGACAGGGGGTTCCTACGAGCAGTACTTC.

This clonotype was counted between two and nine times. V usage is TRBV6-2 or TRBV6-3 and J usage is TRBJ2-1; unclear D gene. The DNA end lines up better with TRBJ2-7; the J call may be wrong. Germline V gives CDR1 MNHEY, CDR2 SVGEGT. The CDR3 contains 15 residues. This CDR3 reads CATSGGVISYNEQYF. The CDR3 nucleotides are TGTGCCACCTCAGGTGGGGTAATCTCCTACAATGAGCAGTACTTC.

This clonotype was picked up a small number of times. The CDR3 DNA reads as TGTGCCAGCAGCTTAGGGTCGGACAGCCTCTTGTCACCCCTCCACTTT. This encodes CASSLGSDSLLSPLHF. This sequence joins TRBV7-9 and TRBJ1-6, with D possibly TRBD1 on 6 matching bases. V was cut by 1 base and J by 10 bases, with 17 bases left in between. CDR1 is SEHNR, CDR2 FQNEAQ, per germline (reference sequence). CDR3 size: 16 residues. The variable domain in full, with the rest retrieved from reference TRBV7-9 and TRBJ1-6, is DTGVSQNPRHKITKRGQNVTFRCDPISEHNRLYWYRQTLGQGPEFLTYFQNEAQLEKSRLLSDRFSAERPKGSFSTLEIQRTEQGDSAMYLCASSLGSDSLLSPLHFGNGTRLTVT.

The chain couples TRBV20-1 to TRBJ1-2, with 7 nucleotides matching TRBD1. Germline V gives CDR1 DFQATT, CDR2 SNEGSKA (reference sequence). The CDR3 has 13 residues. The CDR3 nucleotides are TGCAACGTCCGACAGGGATCTAACTATGGCTACACCTTC. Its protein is CNVRQGSNYGYTF.

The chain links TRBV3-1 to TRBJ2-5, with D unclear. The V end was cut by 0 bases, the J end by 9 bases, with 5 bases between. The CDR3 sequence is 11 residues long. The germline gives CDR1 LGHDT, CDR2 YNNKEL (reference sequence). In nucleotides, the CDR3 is TGTGCCAGCAGCCAAGAGATGGCCCAGTACTTC. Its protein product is CASSQEMAQYF.

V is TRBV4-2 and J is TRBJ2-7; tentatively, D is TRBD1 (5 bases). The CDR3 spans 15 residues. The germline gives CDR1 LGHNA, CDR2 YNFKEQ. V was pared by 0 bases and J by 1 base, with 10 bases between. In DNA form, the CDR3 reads TGTGCCAGCAGCCAAGACGCTAGGGGATCCTACGAGCAGTACTTC. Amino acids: CASSQDARGSYEQYF.

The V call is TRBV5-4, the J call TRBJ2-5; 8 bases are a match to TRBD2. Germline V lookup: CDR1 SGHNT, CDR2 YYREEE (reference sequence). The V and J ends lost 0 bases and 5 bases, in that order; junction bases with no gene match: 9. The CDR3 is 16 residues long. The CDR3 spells CASSLDGTSMRETQYF. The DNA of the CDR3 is TGTGCCAGCAGCTTGGACGGGACTAGTATGCGGGAGACCCAGTACTTC.

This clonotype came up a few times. CDR3 sequence (DNA): TGTGCCAGCAGCCTCGGGACGTTGACGGTCGATACGCAGTATTTT. Translating it yields CASSLGTLTVDTQYF. V usage is TRBV11-2 and J usage is TRBJ2-3; D is possibly TRBD1 or TRBD2 (5 bases each). Trimming left V 5 bases short and J 6 bases short, with 18 bases between. The CDR3 runs 15 residues. Germline V gene sequence: CDR1 SGHAT, CDR2 FQNNGV.

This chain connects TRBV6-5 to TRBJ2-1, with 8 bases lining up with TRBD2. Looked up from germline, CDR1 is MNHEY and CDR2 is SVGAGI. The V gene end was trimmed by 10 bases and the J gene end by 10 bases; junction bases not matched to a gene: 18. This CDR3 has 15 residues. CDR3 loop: CANTRGLGVLREQFF. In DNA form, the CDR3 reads TGTGCCAACACAAGGGGACTAGGTGTTTTGAGGGAGCAGTTCTTC.

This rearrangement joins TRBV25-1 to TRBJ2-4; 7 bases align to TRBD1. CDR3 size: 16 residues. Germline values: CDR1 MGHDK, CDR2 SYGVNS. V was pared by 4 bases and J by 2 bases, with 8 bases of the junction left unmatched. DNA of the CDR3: TGTGCCAGCAGTGCACAGGGGACCCTCACCAAAAACATTCAGTACTTC. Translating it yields CASSAQGTLTKNIQYF. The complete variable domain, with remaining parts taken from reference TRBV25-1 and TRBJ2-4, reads EADIYQTPRYLVIGTGKKITLECSQTMGHDKMYWYQQDPGMELHLIHYSYGVNSTEKGDLSSESTVSRIRTEHFPLTLESARPSHTSQYLCASSAQGTLTKNIQYFGAGTRLSVL.

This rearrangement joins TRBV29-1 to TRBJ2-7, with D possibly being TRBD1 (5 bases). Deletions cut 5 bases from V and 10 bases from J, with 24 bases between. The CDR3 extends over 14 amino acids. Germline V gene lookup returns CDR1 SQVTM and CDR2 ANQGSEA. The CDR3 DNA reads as TGCAGCGTTTGGGCAGGGTCGGCACAAGAGATCCAGTACTTC. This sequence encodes CSVWAGSAQEIQYF.

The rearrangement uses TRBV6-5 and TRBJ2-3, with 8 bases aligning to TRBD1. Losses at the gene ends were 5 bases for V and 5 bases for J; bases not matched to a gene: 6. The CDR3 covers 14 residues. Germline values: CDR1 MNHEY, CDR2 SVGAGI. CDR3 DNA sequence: TGTGCCAGCAGTGACAGGGGAGTTATAGATACGCAGTATTTT. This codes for CASSDRGVIDTQYF.